This T cell receptor (beta chain) was captured in a study of CD8 T cells in ankylosing spondylitis. Whole-study results and caveats: Reportedly, matched ankylosing spondylitis synovial fluid was significantly enriched for disease-linked clones. Made up of several highly homologous variants, a TCR beta motif appeared characteristic of ankylosing spondylitis blood.

This clonotype was recorded a few times. Its antigen is not identified. From the 5' RACE reads, TCRdb called clonotypes with MiXCR, one entry per CDR3 protein. Of about 340,000 distinct CDR3 sequences listed, approximately 14% are singletons. V shed 3 bases and J 3 bases; nucleotides not matched to a gene: 4. The germline gives CDR1 DFQATT, CDR2 SNEGSKA (reference sequence). This CDR3 is built from 13 residues. The sequenced sample consisted of blood, either unsorted or a sorted T cell fraction (not recorded which). This clonotype was sampled from a male donor with ankylosing spondylitis or in good health (not recorded which). The V gene is TRBV20-1, the J gene TRBJ1-1, with TRBD1 identical over 7 bases. The DNA for the CDR3 is TGCAGTGCTAGTAGGGGGCGCGACACTGAAGCTTTCTTT. Translated: CSASRGRDTEAFF.